Listed here are 2 T cell receptor beta chains from one sample, sequenced in a study of CD8+ T cells in alopecia areata. TCR sequencing used cDNA made by reverse transcription of extracted RNA. Libraries were prepared by immunoSEQ multiplex PCR; TCRdb keeps only in-frame clonotypes and omits some of them. The sample holds approximately 31,000 clones, 60% to 85% seen once. The sample was NKG2D-low CD8+ T cells sorted from blood. These receptors came from a human donor with alopecia areata.

The V gene is TRBV10-3, the J gene TRBJ2-5, with D perhaps TRBD2 (5 bases). The V end was cut by 8 bases, the J end by 4 bases, with 14 bases between. The CDR3 extends over 13 amino acids. CDR1 ENHRY and CDR2 SYGVKD come from the germline V gene. CDR3 sequence reads: CAIGRERVETQYF. Here the CDR3 DNA reads TGTGCCATCGGACGGGAAAGAGTAGAGACCCAGTACTTC.

In this sample, this clone turned up once. This chain links TRBV5-1 with TRBJ2-1; 7 bases are shared with TRBD1. Germline V lookup: CDR1 SGHRS, CDR2 YFSETQ. The CDR3 totals 14 residues. The V gene end was trimmed by 4 bases and the J gene end by 4 bases; junction bases not matched to a gene: 5. The CDR3 DNA reads TGCGCCAGCAGCCCACAGACAGGGTACAATGAGCAGTTCTTC. Its translation is CASSPQTGYNEQFF. Full variable domain (missing parts from reference TRBV5-1 and TRBJ2-1): KAGVTQTPRYLIKTRGQQVTLSCSPISGHRSVSWYQQTPGQGLQFLFEYFSETQRNKGNFPGRFSGRQFSNSRSEMNVSTLELGDSALYLCASSPQTGYNEQFFGPGTRLTVL.